This T cell receptor (beta chain) was sequenced in a study of identical twins. CDR3 size: 17 residues. V shed 3 bases, J shed 0 bases, and the junction held 6 bases outside the gene matches. CDR1 is DFQATT, CDR2 SNEGSKA, per germline (reference sequence). There are a few counts of this clonotype. TCRdb ran MiXCR on the 5' RACE reads and lists one entry per CDR3 protein. The sample includes about 530,000 distinct CDR3 sequences, around 22% of them seen just once. These data are also associated with another study on yellow fever vaccine responses in identical twins.

Sequencing input: CD4+ T cells sorted from blood. The chain joins TRBV20-1 to TRBJ2-2; 11 bases match TRBD2. This TCR came from a woman between 18 and 30 years old in good health. The CDR3 reads CSARGLAGGTNTGELFF. CDR3 bases: TGCAGTGCTAGGGGGCTAGCGGGAGGCACGAACACCGGGGAGCTGTTTTTT.